A single sample is the source of the 27 T cell receptor beta chains below, sequenced in a study of blood T cells in healthy people across ages. Primers used in a second PCR of roughly 6 to 11 cycles were a sample-barcoded 5' primer and a J-beta primer mix. Each CDR3 protein gets one entry after TCRdb re-called the 5' RACE reads with MiXCR. In the table there are 1.5 million to 2 million distinct CDR3 sequences, around 40% of which are singletons. Sequenced: blood. These receptors came from a human donor in good health.

This clonotype has just a few counts. The chain joins TRBV24-1 to TRBJ2-4; 8 bases align to TRBD1. Unmatched junction bases numbered 8, after V lost 4 bases and J lost 13 bases. The germline V gene has CDR1 KGHDR and CDR2 SFDVKD. The CDR3 totals 13 residues. CDR3 region: CATSESDREKQYF. Written as DNA, the CDR3 is TGTGCCACCAGTGAATCGGACAGGGAGAAACAGTACTTC.

J is TRBJ2-1 and V is TRBV2, with 7 bases identical to TRBD1. CDR3 length: 13 amino acids. Germline values: CDR1 SNHLY, CDR2 FYNNEI. V lost 6 bases, J lost 5 bases, and 4 bases stayed unmatched. CDR3 sequence: CASRADRNNEQFF. For the CDR3, the DNA is TGTGCCAGCAGGGCGGACAGGAACAATGAGCAGTTCTTC.

V usage is TRBV28 and J usage is TRBJ1-2; D may be TRBD1 (5 bases). Trimming took off 4 bases at V and 6 bases at J, with 12 bases between the two ends. The CDR3 consists of 13 residues. Germline loops: CDR1 MDHEN, CDR2 SYDVKM. CDR3 sequence: CASSSGVGDGYTF. The CDR3 nucleotides read TGTGCCAGCAGTTCAGGTGTGGGGGATGGCTACACCTTC.

The rearrangement links TRBV29-1 to TRBJ1-2; D is perhaps TRBD1 (5 bases). This CDR3 comprises 11 residues. Germline V gene lookup returns CDR1 SQVTM and CDR2 ANQGSEA. V dropped 6 bases and J dropped 5 bases, with 10 bases sitting between them. The CDR3 reads CSVRRGYGYTF. Written as DNA, the CDR3 is TGCAGCGTCAGGCGGGGGTATGGCTACACCTTC.

V gene TRBV28 combines with J gene TRBJ2-7; the D is unclear. V lost 2 bases to trimming and J lost 1 base, with 9 bases between them. Germline V gene data show CDR1 as MDHEN and CDR2 as SYDVKM. This CDR3 comprises 14 residues. In DNA, the CDR3 is TGTGCCAGCAGTTTAATTGAGCTTTCCTACGAGCAGTACTTC. Translated: CASSLIELSYEQYF.

There are many counts of this clonotype. The chain couples TRBV7-2 to TRBJ2-7, with TRBD2 identical over 7 bases. This CDR3 has 16 amino acids. The junction had 10 bases not matched to a gene; V was cut back by 5 bases and J by 0 bases. Germline CDR1 and CDR2: SGHTA and FQGNSA. CDR3 residues: CASSQPLERGSYEQYF. CDR3 coding DNA: TGTGCCAGCAGCCAGCCTCTAGAGCGGGGCTCCTACGAGCAGTACTTC. Looking up the rest from reference TRBV7-2 and TRBJ2-7 gives the full variable domain: GAGVSQSPSNKVTEKGKDVELRCDPISGHTALYWYRQSLGQGLEFLIYFQGNSAPDKSGLPSDRFSAERTGGSVSTLTIQRTQQEDSAVYLCASSQPLERGSYEQYFGPGTRLTVT.

This clonotype was seen many times. The V gene is TRBV4-3, the J gene TRBJ2-7; TRBD2 matches 9 bases. The germline CDR1 and CDR2 sequences are LGHNA and YSLEER. CDR3 length: 19 residues. With 4 bases clipped from V and 3 bases from J, the junction kept 19 bases outside the gene matches. The CDR3 nucleotides are TGCGCCAGCAGCCCGCGCCCGGCGGGGGGGCCAATTTTCGTCTACGAGCAGTACTTC. Protein: CASSPRPAGGPIFVYEQYF.

The chain couples TRBV6-2 or TRBV6-3 to TRBJ1-1; D unresolved. The CDR3 runs to 13 residues. V shed 10 bases and J shed 0 bases, with 12 bases lying between them. The germline CDR1 and CDR2 sequences are MNHEY and SVGEGT. The CDR3 spells CANRTDLNTEAFF. Here the CDR3 DNA reads TGTGCCAACAGAACAGACTTGAACACTGAAGCTTTCTTT.

This clonotype was seen a handful of times. The chain links TRBV7-9 to TRBJ2-7, with D tentatively TRBD1 or TRBD2 (5 bases each). CDR3 length: 13 amino acids. CDR1 and CDR2 from the germline V gene are SEHNR and FQNEAQ (reference sequence). V was shortened by 11 bases and J by 1 base, with 15 bases between the two germline ends. The CDR3 DNA is TGTGCCTTACCCCTTGAGGGGTCCTACGAGCAGTACTTC. The encoded protein is CALPLEGSYEQYF.

The V and J genes are TRBV11-3 and TRBJ2-1, with TRBD2 as a possible D gene (6 bases). V lost 5 bases, J lost 12 bases, and 20 bases lay in between. In germline, CDR1 is SGHNT, CDR2 YENEEA. The CDR3 extends over 14 amino acids. Here the CDR3 reads CASSPRLSLEGQFF. In DNA form, the CDR3 reads TGTGCCAGCAGCCCGCGGTTGAGCTTGGAGGGGCAGTTCTTC.

The chain uses TRBV29-1 and TRBJ2-3; TRBD2 agrees at 7 bases. V was pared by 4 bases and J by 1 base, with 11 bases of the junction left unmatched. This CDR3 is 16 amino acids long. Germline-derived CDR1 and CDR2 are SQVTM and ANQGSEA. CDR3 coding DNA: TGCAGCGTTGGTCCTCCTAGCGGACTCGGCACAGATACGCAGTATTTT. Its translation: CSVGPPSGLGTDTQYF.

The chain recombines TRBV29-1 with TRBJ2-3; possible D gene TRBD2, 5 bases. The CDR3 is made up of 16 amino acids. V was pared by 3 bases and J by 2 bases, with 18 bases between. Germline V gene sequence: CDR1 SQVTM, CDR2 ANQGSEA. The CDR3 here is CSVDDPGVPYTDTQYF. The CDR3 coding sequence is TGCAGCGTTGACGATCCCGGGGTACCCTACACAGATACGCAGTATTTT.

Only a few counts were recorded for this clonotype. The chain couples TRBV6-4 to TRBJ2-3; D is perhaps TRBD1 (6 bases). The CDR3 contains 15 residues. CDR1 is MRHNA and CDR2 is SNTAGT in the germline V gene. Trimming shortened V by 6 bases and J by 0 bases, and 13 bases separated the two germline ends. The DNA for the CDR3 is TGTGCCAGCAGCCCAGACAGGACTAGCACAGATACGCAGTATTTT. It translates to CASSPDRTSTDTQYF.

The V call is TRBV6-6, the J call TRBJ2-1; D is undetermined. V was pared by 2 bases and J by 0 bases, with 11 bases between. CDR3 length: 16 amino acids. Germline CDR1 and CDR2: MNHNY and SVGAGI (reference sequence). DNA for the CDR3: TGTGCCAGCAGTTACCCCGTGGCGAACTCCTACAATGAGCAGTTCTTC. Its protein product is CASSYPVANSYNEQFF.

This clonotype occurred a few times. The chain couples TRBV7-6 to TRBJ1-1; the D is unclear. V lost 6 bases and J lost 11, with 16 bases in between. The germline V gene has CDR1 SGHVS and CDR2 FNYEAQ. The CDR3 sequence is 12 residues long. The CDR3: CASSSLRGGAFF. CDR3 nucleotide sequence: TGTGCCAGCAGTTCCCTTCGGGGAGGGGCTTTCTTT.

This clonotype was picked up a small number of times. In nucleotides, the CDR3 is TGTGCCAGCAGTTTAACCCGGACAGGGAACTATGGCTACACCTTC. Protein product: CASSLTRTGNYGYTF. The chain employs TRBV12-3 or TRBV12-4 and TRBJ1-2; 8 positions match TRBD1. CDR3 length: 15 residues. The ends lost 2 bases at V and 2 bases at J; junction bases unmatched: 4.

The J gene is TRBJ2-7, the V gene TRBV7-2, with 7 bases lining up with TRBD1. There are 14 residues in the CDR3. Trimming at V came to 1 base and at J to 3 bases, leaving 3 bases not matched to a gene. Germline V lookup: CDR1 SGHTA, CDR2 FQGNSA. Written as DNA, the CDR3 is TGTGCCAGCAGCTTAGTGGGACAGTACTACGAGCAGTACTTC. Encoded protein: CASSLVGQYYEQYF.

This chain connects TRBV5-1 to TRBJ1-2; no firm D call. With 4 bases removed from V and 6 bases from J, the gap between germline ends came to 10 bases. Germline values: CDR1 SGHRS, CDR2 YFSETQ. The CDR3 length is 12 residues. The CDR3 DNA reads as TGCGCCAGCAGCCTACCTGAGGATGGCTACACCTTC. Its translation: CASSLPEDGYTF.

This clonotype was seen a few times. The rearrangement links TRBV7-3 to TRBJ2-7, with D hard to call. The CDR3 consists of 15 residues. Trimming stripped 2 bases from V and 2 bases from J, with 13 bases between. The germline V gene has CDR1 SGHTA and CDR2 FQGTGA. The CDR3 here is CASSLYAAATYEQYF. DNA of the CDR3: TGTGCCAGCAGCTTATATGCGGCGGCGACCTACGAGCAGTACTTC.

The chain combines TRBV2 with TRBJ1-1; 7 bases are shared with TRBD1. This CDR3 contains 16 residues. Losses at the gene ends were 6 bases for V and 8 bases for J; bases not matched to a gene: 18. Germline values: CDR1 SNHLY, CDR2 FYNNEI. The CDR3 DNA reads TGTGCCAGCAGCCAAACAGGGGAGGACCCTGGGTGGGAAGCTTTCTTT. Residues: CASSQTGEDPGWEAFF.

The chain joins TRBV20-1 to TRBJ1-4; D is unclear. V gave up 6 bases and J gave up 5 bases, with 13 bases separating them. Germline values: CDR1 DFQATT, CDR2 SNEGSKA (reference sequence). This CDR3 comprises 13 residues. The CDR3 sequence is CSATWGSNEKLFF. The CDR3 region has the DNA TGCAGTGCCACGTGGGGTTCCAATGAAAAACTGTTTTTT.

This clonotype was seen a few times. The V and J genes are TRBV29-1 and TRBJ1-6; D is unclear. CDR3 size: 13 residues. Per germline, CDR1 SQVTM and CDR2 ANQGSEA. Trimming shortened V by 3 bases and J by 9 bases, and 12 bases separated the two germline ends. CDR3: CSVDEGHGSPLHF. Here the CDR3 DNA reads TGCAGCGTTGACGAGGGTCACGGTTCACCCCTCCACTTT.

The sample holds a few counts of this clonotype. V usage is TRBV6-1 and J usage is TRBJ2-1, with D unclear. V shed 5 bases and J shed 10 bases, with 12 bases lying between them. The CDR3 totals 12 residues. The germline V gene has CDR1 MNHNS and CDR2 SASEGT. The CDR3: CASSHQPYEQFF. The CDR3 coding sequence is TGTGCCAGCAGTCACCAACCCTACGAGCAGTTCTTC.

V is TRBV20-1 and J is TRBJ2-1, with D possibly being TRBD1 or TRBD2 (5 bases each). In germline, CDR1 is DFQATT, CDR2 SNEGSKA (reference sequence). Trimming shortened V by 4 bases and J by 8 bases, and 21 bases separated the two germline ends. This CDR3 has 15 residues. CDR3 amino acids: CSATVRGLTLYEQFF. CDR3 DNA sequence: TGCAGTGCTACCGTCCGGGGCCTTACATTATATGAGCAGTTCTTC.

The chain carries TRBV7-2 and TRBJ2-1, with 8 bases lining up with TRBD1. With 5 bases clipped from V and 3 bases from J, the junction kept 9 bases outside the gene matches. Germline lookup yields CDR1 SGHTA and CDR2 FQGNSA. The CDR3 consists of 16 residues. The chain's CDR3 is CASSVLPGTGYNEQFF. In nucleotides, the CDR3 is TGTGCCAGCAGCGTGCTTCCCGGGACAGGCTACAATGAGCAGTTCTTC.

This clonotype was counted a few times. The rearrangement joins TRBV15 to TRBJ1-4, with D unresolved. This CDR3 contains 16 residues. The V gene lost 3 bases and the J gene lost 2 bases, with 13 bases spanning the gap. In germline, CDR1 is LNHNV, CDR2 YYDKDF (reference sequence). CDR3 sequence: CATSRGWRATNEKLFF. The CDR3 coding sequence is TGTGCCACCAGCAGGGGATGGAGAGCGACTAATGAAAAACTGTTTTTT.

This clonotype was seen at least ten times. V usage is TRBV4-3 and J usage is TRBJ2-7; D is possibly TRBD2 (5 bases). The CDR3 length is 16 residues. The V gene's germline CDR1 is LGHNA and CDR2 YSLEER. V was cut by 0 bases and J by 6 bases, with 18 bases left in between. The CDR3 DNA reads as TGCGCCAGCAGCCAAGACGCTCGATCCGACTATAGCGAGCAGTACTTC. Its protein product is CASSQDARSDYSEQYF.